This T cell receptor beta chain was sequenced during a study of blood T cells in healthy people across ages. Comments on this clonotype: Its antigen remains unknown. One end of the junction varies from germline; a read error may be responsible.

Sample-barcoded 5' priming and a J-beta primer mix drove a second PCR of roughly 7 to 11 cycles. TCRdb reprocessed the 5' RACE reads via MiXCR and lists one record per CDR3 protein. This sample has about 1.8 million distinct CDR3 sequences, with about 50% found just once. Study-level findings and limits: TCR beta diversity per million T cells fell roughly linearly with age.

This CDR3 has 15 amino acids. Germline CDR1 is LGHNA and CDR2 is YSLEER. Isolation of PBMCs gave at least 6 million cells per sample. At least 5.5 micrograms of total RNA were extracted per sample. The sample consisted of blood. The genes are TRBV4-3 and TRBJ2-5, with D possibly being TRBD2 (6 bases). This clonotype was sampled from a middle-aged woman in good health. In nucleotides, the CDR3 is TGCGCCAGCAGCCCTCGGGACTTCCAGCAAGAGGCCCAGTACTTC. This codes for CASSPRDFQQEAQYF.